These 11 T cell receptor beta chains originate from one sample sequenced in a study of shared clonotypes between healthy human individuals. Here immunoSEQ multiplex PCR was the method, and the copy in TCRdb shows in-frame clones only, minus some. The table includes 2,500,000 or so clones, 93% detected once. Sample: naive CD4+ T cells from PBMCs. Subset defined: CD45RA+ positively selected. These receptors originate from a man aged 18 to 30 in good health. Some clones in this sample may be carry-over from other donors' samples.

This clone has just one count. The chain joins TRBV14 to TRBJ2-3; D ambiguous. In germline, CDR1 is SGHDN, CDR2 FVKESK. Trimming left V 0 bases short and J 0 bases short, with 10 bases between. This CDR3 region has 16 residues. CDR3 loop: CASSQDIHFSTDTQYF. CDR3 in DNA: TGTGCCAGCAGCCAAGATATACACTTCAGCACAGATACGCAGTATTTT.

The genes are TRBV29-1 and TRBJ2-5, with unresolved D. The CDR3 runs 11 residues. V dropped 7 bases and J dropped 3 bases, with 9 bases sitting between them. From germline, CDR1 is SQVTM and CDR2 ANQGSEA. The CDR3 sequence: CSGAAKETQYF. CDR3 bases: TGCAGCGGGGCAGCGAAAGAGACCCAGTACTTC.

The chain has TRBV4-3 and TRBJ1-4; D ambiguous. Germline lookup yields CDR1 LGHNA and CDR2 YSLEER. This CDR3 has 16 residues. With 0 bases removed from V and 7 bases from J, the gap between germline ends came to 15 bases. CDR3 DNA sequence: TGCGCCAGCAGCCAAGACTTTGGGGAGGGAGGTGAAAAACTGTTTTTT. This translates into CASSQDFGEGGEKLFF.

The CDR3 DNA follows: TGCGCCAGCAGCCGCCTAGCGGGAGGCGAAGAGACCCAGTACTTC. Its translation: CASSRLAGGEETQYF. J is TRBJ2-5 and V is TRBV4-1; 11 nucleotides line up with TRBD2. CDR1 MGHRA and CDR2 YSYEKL come from the germline V gene. J gave up 3 bases and V 4 bases, and 4 bases lay outside the gene matches. The CDR3 runs to 15 residues.

This chain joins TRBV4-1 and TRBJ1-1; no clear D. CDR1 and CDR2 (germline): MGHRA, YSYEKL. The V gene lost 1 base and the J gene lost 4 bases, with 10 bases spanning the gap. The CDR3 is made up of 14 amino acids. The CDR3 loop reads CASSQVGMSTEAFF. CDR3 DNA sequence: TGCGCCAGCAGCCAAGTGGGAATGAGCACTGAAGCTTTCTTT.

Of note for this clone: A much larger clone differs from this one at a single base, so this may be a read error. The sample contains more than one DNA sequence encoding this CDR3. The chain combines TRBV9 with TRBJ1-2, with TRBD1 as a possible D gene (5 bases). Trimming took off 2 bases at V and 1 base at J, with 6 bases between the two ends. The CDR3 spans 13 residues. Per the germline V gene, CDR1 is SGDLS and CDR2 is YYNGEE. CDR3 protein: CASSVDSNYGYTF. CDR3 DNA: TGTGCCAGCAGCGTTGACAGTAACTATGGCTACACCTTC.

This rearrangement joins TRBV6-1 to TRBJ1-2; D may be TRBD1 (6 bases). Trimming shortened V by 6 bases and J by 5 bases, and 16 bases separated the two germline ends. The CDR3 contains 14 residues. Germline V gene lookup returns CDR1 MNHNS and CDR2 SASEGT. The CDR3 sequence is CASRATGTPYGYTF. Here the CDR3 DNA reads TGTGCCAGCAGAGCTACCGGGACACCTTATGGCTACACCTTC.

This clone was recorded only once. The rearrangement joins TRBV7-8 to TRBJ2-5; D possibly corresponds to TRBD2 (6 bases). From germline, CDR1 is SGHVS and CDR2 FQNEAQ. The CDR3 sequence is 16 residues long. The V end was cut by 3 bases, the J end by 2 bases, with 16 bases between. CDR3 nucleotides: TGTGCCAGCAGCTTGAGACTAGGGTTAGGGCAAGAGACCCAGTACTTC. It yields the protein CASSLRLGLGQETQYF.

V gene TRBV5-1 combines with J gene TRBJ1-3; weak D call: TRBD1 (6 bases). With 4 bases removed from V and 2 bases from J, the gap between germline ends came to 16 bases. The CDR3 extends over 16 amino acids. Germline CDR1 and CDR2: SGHRS and YFSETQ. As DNA, the CDR3 is TGCGCCAGCAGCCAAGATACAGGGATAGCTGGAAACACCATATATTTT. Protein product: CASSQDTGIAGNTIYF.

The chain recombines TRBV6-7 with TRBJ1-1, with D hard to call. TRBV6-7 is recorded as an ORF, its role being uncertain. This CDR3 has 14 residues. Trimming pared 0 bases from V and 1 base from J, leaving 6 bases between. The CDR3 nucleotides are TGTGCCAGCAGTTACTCGATCCAGAACACTGAAGCTTTCTTT. This translates into CASSYSIQNTEAFF.

The chain uses TRBV18 and TRBJ2-3, with 9 bases matching TRBD2. This CDR3 region has 15 residues. Germline V lookup: CDR1 KGHSH, CDR2 LQKENI. V trimming: 2 bases; J trimming: 3 bases; junction bases outside the gene matches: 3. The CDR3 DNA reads TGTGCCAGCTCACCAGGCGGGAGGGCAACAGATACGCAGTATTTT. It codes for CASSPGGRATDTQYF.